Shown below are 4 T cell receptor beta chains from a single sample sequenced in a study of T cells after yellow fever vaccination (dated by TCRdb to 2018 to 2020). In the paper's terms, the treatment or condition label means: live attenuated yellow fever vaccine strain. The library was obtained by 5' RACE. The sequencer was an Illumina NovaSeq 6000. In-frame beta chains were kept once TCRdb had trimmed the public reads at Q25 with fastp and called clones with MiXCR. Rows matching on CDR3 protein sequence are summarized as one entry with the most common DNA and genes. A total of about 340,000 distinct CDR3 sequences appear in this sample, 9.5% to 15% of them only once. About 3% of the sample goes to the ten largest clones. The sequenced sample was CD4+ T cells sorted from PBMCs, obtained 15 days after the yellow fever booster vaccination. These receptors were collected from a man between 18 and 35 years old who received the YFV17D yellow fever vaccine.

This chain connects TRBV7-2 to TRBJ1-1; D remains unclear. The CDR3 length is 14 residues. V was trimmed by 4 bases and J by 6 bases, leaving 15 bases between them. CDR1 is SGHTA, CDR2 FQGNSA, per germline. CDR3 in amino acids: CASSSVSGYPEAFF. In nucleotides, the CDR3 is TGTGCCAGCAGCTCCGTTTCGGGGTATCCTGAAGCTTTCTTT.

V gene TRBV27 combines with J gene TRBJ2-1; 8 nucleotides match TRBD2. The CDR3 sequence is 15 residues long. The V gene's germline CDR1 is MNHEY and CDR2 SMNVEV (reference sequence). V dropped 3 bases and J dropped 8; count of bases not matched to a gene: 9. The CDR3 coding sequence is TGTGCCAGCAGTTTCGGGGGGGGCCGGTCCGATGAGCAGTTCTTC. This encodes CASSFGGGRSDEQFF.

This clonotype was found a few times. The chain is built from TRBV3-1 and TRBJ1-1; D is undetermined. With 3 bases removed from V and 6 bases from J, the gap between germline ends came to 14 bases. CDR3 length: 14 residues. Looked up from germline, CDR1 is LGHDT and CDR2 is YNNKEL (reference sequence). CDR3 in DNA: TGTGCCAGCAGCCATTCGAACACCGCCGCTGAAGCTTTCTTT. Translating gives CASSHSNTAAEAFF.

A few counts support this clonotype. The genes are TRBV20-1 and TRBJ1-4, with a tentative D call TRBD1 (5 bases). V gave up 6 bases and J gave up 3 bases, with 11 bases separating them. The CDR3 contains 13 residues. Germline V gives CDR1 DFQATT, CDR2 SNEGSKA (reference sequence). For the CDR3, the DNA is TGCAGTGCCCGCAGGGTATCTAATGAAAAACTGTTTTTT. This encodes CSARRVSNEKLFF.